Below, one T cell receptor (beta chain) is given with its context. The record originates from a study of technical replicates of blood from a handful of donors. This table comes from immunoSEQ multiplex PCR, and its TCRdb copy is limited to in-frame clones, with some not included. The data contain approximately 60,000 clones, just under 90% of them singletons. In germline, CDR1 is LGHNA, CDR2 YNFKEQ. The CDR3 covers 16 residues. The V gene lost 3 bases and the J gene lost 3 bases, with 18 bases spanning the gap. The sequence was collected from a human donor in good health. Some clones in this sample may be carry-over from other donors' samples. The specimen was PBMCs. V usage is TRBV4-2 and J usage is TRBJ2-7; possibly TRBD1 for D (6 bases). DNA of the CDR3: TGTGCCAGCAGCCACCTACAGGGAATGGAAGACTACGAGCAGTACTTC. It is translated as CASSHLQGMEDYEQYF.